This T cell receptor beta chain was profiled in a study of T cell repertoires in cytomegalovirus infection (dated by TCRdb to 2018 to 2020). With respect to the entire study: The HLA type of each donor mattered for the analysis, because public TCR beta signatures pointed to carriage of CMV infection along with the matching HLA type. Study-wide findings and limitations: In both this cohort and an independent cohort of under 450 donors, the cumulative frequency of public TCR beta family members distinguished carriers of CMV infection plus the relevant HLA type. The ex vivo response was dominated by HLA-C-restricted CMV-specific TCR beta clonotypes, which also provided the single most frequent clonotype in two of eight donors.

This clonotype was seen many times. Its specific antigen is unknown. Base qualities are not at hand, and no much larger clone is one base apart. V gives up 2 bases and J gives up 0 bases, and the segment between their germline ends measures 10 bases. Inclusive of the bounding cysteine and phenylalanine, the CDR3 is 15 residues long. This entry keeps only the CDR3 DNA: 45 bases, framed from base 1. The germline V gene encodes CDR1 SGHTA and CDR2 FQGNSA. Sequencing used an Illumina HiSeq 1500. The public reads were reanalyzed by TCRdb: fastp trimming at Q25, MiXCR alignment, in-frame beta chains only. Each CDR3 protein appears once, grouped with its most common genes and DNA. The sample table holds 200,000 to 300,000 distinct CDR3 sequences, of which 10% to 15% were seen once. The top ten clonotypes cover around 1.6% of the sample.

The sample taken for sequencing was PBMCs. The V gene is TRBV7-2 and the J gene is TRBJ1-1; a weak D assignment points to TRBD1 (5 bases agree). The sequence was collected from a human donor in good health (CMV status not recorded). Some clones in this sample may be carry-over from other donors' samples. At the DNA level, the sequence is TGTGCCAGCAGCTTATACGGGGGATTGAACACTGAAGCTTTCTTT. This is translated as CASSLYGGLNTEAFF.